The TCR beta chain under discussion was sequenced for a study of T-cell reconstitution after alpha-beta-depleted transplantation in children. The TCRbeta library was prepared with unique molecular identifiers. Each CDR3 protein is one row after TCRdb ran MiXCR on the PCR reads. The repertoire has 230,000 or so distinct CDR3 sequences, over 9.5% of them found once; the top ten carry approximately 5.4%. V lost 0 bases to trimming and J lost 5 bases, with 13 bases between them. Germline CDR1 reads DFQATT; CDR2 reads SNEGSKA (reference sequence). This CDR3 region has 14 residues. This TCR was recovered from a human donor who donated a stem cell graft to a child with SCID. The chain has TRBV20-1 and TRBJ2-5, with D possibly matching TRBD2 (7 bases). The input for sequencing was PBMCs from the stem cell graft donor, taken from the stem cell graft. CDR3 nucleotides: TGCAGTGCTAGAGAGCGGGGGCGGTGGGAGACCCAGTACTTC. Amino acid sequence: CSARERGRWETQYF.